This T cell receptor beta chain comes out of a study of naive and memory T cell subsets. Trimming at V came to 0 bases and at J to 6 bases, leaving 1 base not matched to a gene. The CDR3 is 14 residues long. CDR1 is KGHSH and CDR2 is LQKENI in the germline V gene. Cells stained for CD3, CD4, CD8, CD45RA and CD27 were sorted into four subsets. An equimolar mix of two oligonucleotides served as the beta constant-region primer for TRBC1 and TRBC2. Ligation attached a single-stranded oligonucleotide with a 12-nucleotide UMI and the SP2 primer to the cDNA 3' end. Ligated cDNA was amplified by four rounds of PCR with nested alpha and beta constant-region primers and SP2. MiXCR, applied by TCRdb to the UMI-ligation and nested PCR reads, yields one record per CDR3 protein. The top ten hold around 0.14% of the sample, which has approximately 140,000 distinct CDR3 sequences, over 15% seen once.

The genes are TRBV18 and TRBJ2-7, with 11 bases that match TRBD2. This TCR was sampled from a human donor in good health. The sample consisted of naive CD4+ T cells from blood. The CDR3 reads CASSPPGLAVEQYF. CDR3 DNA sequence: TGTGCCAGCTCACCACCGGGACTAGCGGTCGAGCAGTACTTC.